This TCR beta chain was profiled in a study of post-analysis software for immune sequencing data. Study-level background: Relapsing-remitting, secondary progressive and progressive-relapsing forms of multiple sclerosis all featured among disease courses.

Overall study findings and caveats: Normalized Chao1 diversity in multiple sclerosis patients fell significantly below that of controls. TRBV segments more frequent in patients than in controls numbered a few and included TRBV5-6, TRBV5-1 and TRBV20-1.

V was shortened by 5 bases and J by 5 bases, with 12 bases between the two germline ends. The CDR3 totals 14 residues. Per the germline V gene, CDR1 is MDHEN and CDR2 is SYDVKM. Prepared TCR beta cDNA libraries contained unique molecular identifiers. cDNA molecules numbering about 470,000 came from approximately 0.91 to 9.4 million T cells. Each CDR3 protein gets one entry after TCRdb re-called the PCR reads with MiXCR. Here the sample spans fewer than 850,000 distinct CDR3 sequences, approximately 30% being singletons. As regards this clonotype: Its antigen is still unknown.

The TCR comes from a girl aged 10-17 years with multiple sclerosis. Material: blood. The chain joins TRBV28 to TRBJ2-2, with D possibly matching TRBD1 (5 bases). CDR3 region: CASSPQTETGELFF. The DNA of the CDR3 is TGTGCCAGCAGTCCCCAGACAGAGACCGGGGAGCTGTTTTTT. The whole variable domain, remainder taken from reference TRBV28 and TRBJ2-2, is DVKVTQSSRYLVKRTGEKVFLECVQDMDHENMFWYRQDPGLGLRLIYFSYDVKMKEKGDIPEGYSVSREKKERFSLILESASTNQTSMYLCASSPQTETGELFFGEGSRLTVL.